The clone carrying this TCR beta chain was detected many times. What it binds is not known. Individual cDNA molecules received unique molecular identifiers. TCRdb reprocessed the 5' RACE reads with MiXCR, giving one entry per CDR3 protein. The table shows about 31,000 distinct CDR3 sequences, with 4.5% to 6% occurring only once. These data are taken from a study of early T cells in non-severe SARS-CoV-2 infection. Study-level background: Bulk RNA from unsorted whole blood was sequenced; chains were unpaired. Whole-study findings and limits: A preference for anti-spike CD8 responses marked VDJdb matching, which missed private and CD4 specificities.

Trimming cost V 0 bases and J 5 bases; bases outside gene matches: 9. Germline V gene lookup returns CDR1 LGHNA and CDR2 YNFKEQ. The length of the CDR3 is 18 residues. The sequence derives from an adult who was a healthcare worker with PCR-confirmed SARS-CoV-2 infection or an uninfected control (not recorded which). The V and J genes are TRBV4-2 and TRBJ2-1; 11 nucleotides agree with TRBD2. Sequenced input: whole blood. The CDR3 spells CASSQDEPSGRMHNEQFF. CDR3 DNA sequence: TGTGCCAGCAGCCAAGATGAGCCTAGCGGGAGGATGCACAATGAGCAGTTCTTC.